This T cell receptor beta chain was sequenced for a study of blood T cell repertoires in COVID-19. Study summary: The United States, Italy and Spain provided the acute and convalescent COVID-19 samples. Sources were T cells, B-cell-depleted T cells, or PBMCs; the material itself was cDNA or gDNA.

CDR1 is MGHRA, CDR2 YSYEKL, per germline. This CDR3 is 15 amino acids long. Between the trimmed V and J ends, which lost 4 bases and 0 bases, there was a span of 10 bases. Original methodology: Reference gene primers were amplified, and this amplification served to estimate nucleated cell counts. The table came from immunoSEQ multiplex PCR; TCRdb's copy has only in-frame clones and leaves some out. D and trimming come from the DNA, and the V and J calls and clone size come from that table. In the table there are 150,000 to 200,000 clones, around 89% of which are singletons. The TCR originated in a man aged 55 to 70 with acute or convalescent COVID-19. This chain links TRBV4-1 with TRBJ1-3; perhaps TRBD1 as D (6 bases). The sample taken for sequencing was peripheral blood. The CDR3 DNA sequence: TGCGCCAGCAGCCCGTACAGGGTCTCTGGAAACACCATATATTTT. Protein: CASSPYRVSGNTIYF.